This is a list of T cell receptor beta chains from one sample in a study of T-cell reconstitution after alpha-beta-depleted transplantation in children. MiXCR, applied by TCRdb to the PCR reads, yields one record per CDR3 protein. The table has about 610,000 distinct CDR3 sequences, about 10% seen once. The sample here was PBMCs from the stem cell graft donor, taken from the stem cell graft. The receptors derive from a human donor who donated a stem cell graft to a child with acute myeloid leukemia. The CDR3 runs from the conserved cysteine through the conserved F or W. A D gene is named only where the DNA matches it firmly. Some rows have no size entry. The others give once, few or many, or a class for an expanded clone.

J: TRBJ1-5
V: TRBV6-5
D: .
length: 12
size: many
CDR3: CASSHRGEPQHF
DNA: TGTGCCAGCAGTCATCGGGGGGAGCCCCAGCATTTT

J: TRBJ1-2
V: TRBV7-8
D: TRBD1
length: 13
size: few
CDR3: CASSSDRVGGYTF
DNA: TGTGCCAGCAGCTCCGACAGGGTTGGGGGCTACACCTTC

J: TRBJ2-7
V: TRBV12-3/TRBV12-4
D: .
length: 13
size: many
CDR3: CASREGISYEQYF
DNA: TGTGCCAGCAGAGAGGGGATTAGCTACGAGCAGTACTTC

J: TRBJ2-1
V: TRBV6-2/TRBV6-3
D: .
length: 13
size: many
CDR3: CASSYKLEGEQFF
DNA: TGTGCCAGCAGTTACAAGTTGGAGGGCGAGCAGTTCTTC

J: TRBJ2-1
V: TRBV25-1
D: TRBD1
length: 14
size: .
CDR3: CASRGTGTGGEQFF
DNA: TGTGCCAGCAGGGGGACCGGGACAGGGGGCGAGCAGTTCTTC

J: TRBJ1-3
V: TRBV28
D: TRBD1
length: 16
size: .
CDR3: CASSPAQGASGNTIYF
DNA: TGTGCCAGCAGTCCGGCTCAGGGGGCCTCTGGAAACACCATATATTTT

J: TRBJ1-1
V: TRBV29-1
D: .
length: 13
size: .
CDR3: CSVVTGGNTEAFF
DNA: TGCAGCGTTGTCACAGGAGGGAACACTGAAGCTTTCTTT

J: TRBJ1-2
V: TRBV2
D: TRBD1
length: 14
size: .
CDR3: CASSEGRDRGGYTF
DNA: TGTGCCAGCAGTGAAGGGCGGGACAGGGGTGGCTACACCTTC

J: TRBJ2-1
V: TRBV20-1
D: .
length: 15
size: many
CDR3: CSARDPGTLYNEQFF
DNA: TGCAGTGCTAGAGATCCAGGGACCCTTTACAATGAGCAGTTCTTC

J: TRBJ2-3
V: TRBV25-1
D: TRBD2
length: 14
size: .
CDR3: CASRAGGLLDTQYF
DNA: TGTGCCAGCAGAGCGGGAGGGCTCCTAGATACGCAGTATTTT

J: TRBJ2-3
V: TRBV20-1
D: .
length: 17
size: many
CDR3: CSARDSRTGGSTDTQYF
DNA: TGCAGTGCTAGGGACAGTCGGACGGGAGGTAGCACAGATACGCAGTATTTT

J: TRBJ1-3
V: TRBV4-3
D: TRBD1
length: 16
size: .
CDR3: CASSRGQGASGNTIYF
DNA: TGCGCCAGCAGCCGAGGACAGGGGGCGTCTGGAAACACCATATATTTT

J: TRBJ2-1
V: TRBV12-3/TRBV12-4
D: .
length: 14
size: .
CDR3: CASSLFLLNNEQFF
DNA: TGTGCCAGCAGTTTGTTTCTCCTCAACAATGAGCAGTTCTTC

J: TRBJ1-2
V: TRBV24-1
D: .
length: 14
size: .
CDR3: CATSDINREEGYTF
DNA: TGTGCCACCAGTGATATAAACAGGGAGGAAGGCTACACCTTC

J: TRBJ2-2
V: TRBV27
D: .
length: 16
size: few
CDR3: CASSESETRGTGELFF
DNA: TGTGCCAGCAGTGAATCGGAGACCCGAGGCACCGGGGAGCTGTTTTTT

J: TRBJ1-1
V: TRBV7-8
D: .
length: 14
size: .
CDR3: CASSLSDPNTEAFF
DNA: TGTGCCAGCAGCTTATCGGATCCCAACACTGAAGCTTTCTTT

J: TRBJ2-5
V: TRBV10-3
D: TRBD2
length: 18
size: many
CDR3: CAIGRSSGRGTPEETQYF
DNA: TGTGCCATTGGACGCTCCTCCGGGAGGGGGACGCCGGAGGAGACCCAGTACTTC

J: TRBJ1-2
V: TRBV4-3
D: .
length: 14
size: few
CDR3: CASSQDSGVDGYTF
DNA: TGCGCCAGCAGCCAAGATTCGGGGGTTGATGGCTACACCTTC

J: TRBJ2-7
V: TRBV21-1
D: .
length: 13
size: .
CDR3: CASSRLKVWEQYF
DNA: TGTGCCAGCAGCAGACTGAAGGTGTGGGAGCAGTACTTC

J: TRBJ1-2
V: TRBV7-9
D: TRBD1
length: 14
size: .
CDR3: CASSRRGPGDGYTF
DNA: TGTGCCAGCAGCCGCAGGGGGCCCGGGGATGGCTACACCTTC

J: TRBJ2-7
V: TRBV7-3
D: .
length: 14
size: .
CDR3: CASSEGIFSNEQYF
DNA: TGTGCCAGCAGCGAGGGGATCTTCTCCAACGAGCAGTACTTC

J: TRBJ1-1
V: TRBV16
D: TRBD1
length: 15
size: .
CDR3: CASSQSRGTNTEAFF
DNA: TGTGCCAGCAGCCAATCCAGGGGGACGAACACTGAAGCTTTCTTT

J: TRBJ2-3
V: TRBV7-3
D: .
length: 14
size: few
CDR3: CASSLVGVGDTQYF
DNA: TGTGCCAGCAGCTTAGTGGGAGTGGGAGATACGCAGTATTTT

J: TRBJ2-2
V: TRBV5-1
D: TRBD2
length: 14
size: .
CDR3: CASSWIRGAGELFF
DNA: TGCGCCAGCAGCTGGATTCGGGGGGCCGGGGAGCTGTTTTTT

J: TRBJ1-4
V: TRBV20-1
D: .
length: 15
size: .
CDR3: CSANRMAATNEKLFF
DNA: TGCAGTGCTAATAGGATGGCTGCAACTAATGAAAAACTGTTTTTT

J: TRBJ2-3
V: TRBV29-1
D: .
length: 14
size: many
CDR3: CSAWRRVNTDTQYF
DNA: TGCAGCGCCTGGAGAAGAGTGAACACAGATACGCAGTATTTT

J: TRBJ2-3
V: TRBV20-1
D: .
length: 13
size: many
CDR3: CSAGGGPTDTQYF
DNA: TGCAGTGCAGGGGGGGGACCCACAGATACGCAGTATTTT

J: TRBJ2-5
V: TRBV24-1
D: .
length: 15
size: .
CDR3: CATSDLPGRGETQYF
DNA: TGTGCCACCAGTGATTTACCGGGGCGAGGAGAGACCCAGTACTTC

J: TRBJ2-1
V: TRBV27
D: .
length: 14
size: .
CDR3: CASSLFPKFHEQFF
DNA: TGTGCCAGCAGTTTATTTCCCAAGTTCCATGAGCAGTTCTTC

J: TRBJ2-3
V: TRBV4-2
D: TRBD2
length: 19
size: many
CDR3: CASSQGTSGRPLSTDTQYF
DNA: TGTGCCAGCAGCCAAGGGACTAGCGGGAGGCCCCTTAGCACAGATACGCAGTATTTT

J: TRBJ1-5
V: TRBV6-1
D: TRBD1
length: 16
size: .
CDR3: CASSWDRGGIGMPQHF
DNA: TGTGCCAGCAGCTGGGACAGGGGCGGAATCGGAATGCCCCAGCATTTT

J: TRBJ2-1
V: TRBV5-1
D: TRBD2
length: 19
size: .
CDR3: CASSPDPSGSLRSYNEQFF
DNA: TGCGCCAGCAGCCCGGATCCTAGCGGGAGCCTCCGATCCTACAATGAGCAGTTCTTC

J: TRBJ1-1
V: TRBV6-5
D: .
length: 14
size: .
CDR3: CASSRGDGNTEAFF
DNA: TGTGCCAGCAGTCGAGGGGATGGAAACACTGAAGCTTTCTTT

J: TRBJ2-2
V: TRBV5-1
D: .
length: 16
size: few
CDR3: CASSLLTSGNTGELFF
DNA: TGCGCCAGCAGCTTGTTGACCTCCGGGAACACCGGGGAGCTGTTTTTT

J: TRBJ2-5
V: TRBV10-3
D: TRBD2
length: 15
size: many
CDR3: CAISGTSGSQETQYF
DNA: TGTGCCATCAGCGGGACTAGCGGGAGCCAAGAGACCCAGTACTTC

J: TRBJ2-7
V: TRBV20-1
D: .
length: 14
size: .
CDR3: CSATRALKDYEQYF
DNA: TGCAGTGCTACCCGGGCCCTTAAGGACTACGAGCAGTACTTC

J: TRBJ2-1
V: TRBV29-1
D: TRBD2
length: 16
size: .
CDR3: CSVDPPLADAYNEQFF
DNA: TGCAGCGTTGACCCCCCACTAGCGGACGCATACAATGAGCAGTTCTTC

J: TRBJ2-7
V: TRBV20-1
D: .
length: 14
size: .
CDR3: CSARLLGAVYEQYF
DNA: TGCAGTGCTAGACTCCTCGGGGCTGTCTACGAGCAGTACTTC

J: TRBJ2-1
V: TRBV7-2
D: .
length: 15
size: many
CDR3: CASSTRTLQLNEQFF
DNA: TGTGCCAGCAGCACACGGACCCTCCAGTTGAATGAGCAGTTCTTC

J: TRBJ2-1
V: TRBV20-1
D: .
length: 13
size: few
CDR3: CSARDRLVLEQFF
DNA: TGCAGTGCTAGAGATCGGCTAGTTCTTGAGCAGTTCTTC

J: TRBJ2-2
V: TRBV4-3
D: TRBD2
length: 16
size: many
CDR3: CASSQESGRATGELFF
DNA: TGCGCCAGCAGCCAAGAGAGCGGGAGGGCCACCGGGGAGCTGTTTTTT

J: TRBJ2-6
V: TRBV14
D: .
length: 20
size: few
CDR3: CASSQRYLGRENSKTNVLTF
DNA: TGTGCCAGCAGCCAGAGGTATTTGGGCAGGGAAAACTCTAAAACCAACGTCCTGACTTTC

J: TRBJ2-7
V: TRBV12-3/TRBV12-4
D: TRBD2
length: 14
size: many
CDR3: CASSSLAGTYEQYF
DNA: TGTGCCAGCAGTTCCCTAGCGGGGACCTACGAGCAGTACTTC

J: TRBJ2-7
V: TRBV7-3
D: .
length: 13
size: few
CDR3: CASSSGTHYEQYF
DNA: TGTGCCAGCAGCTCCGGGACACACTACGAGCAGTACTTC

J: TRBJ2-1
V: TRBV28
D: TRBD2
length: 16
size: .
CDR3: CASSPGGRERENEQFF
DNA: TGTGCCAGCAGTCCGGGCGGGCGGGAGAGGGAGAATGAGCAGTTCTTC

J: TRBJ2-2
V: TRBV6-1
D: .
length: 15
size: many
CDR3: CASSAGDPRAGELFF
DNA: TGTGCCAGCAGTGCTGGGGACCCCAGGGCCGGGGAGCTGTTTTTT